A single sample is the source of the 17 T cell receptor beta chains below, sequenced in a study of blood T cell repertoires in COVID-19. Here immunoSEQ multiplex PCR was the method, and the copy in TCRdb shows in-frame clones only, minus some. This sample carries roughly 200,000 clones, roughly four fifths of them seen once, and the ten largest clones take roughly 1.4%. Sequenced: peripheral blood. These receptor sequences come from a human donor in a cohort sampled during active COVID-19.

The CDR3 protein is CAGQLADSYEQYF. CDR3 nucleotide sequence: TGTGCCGGCCAGTTGGCCGATTCCTACGAGCAGTACTTC. The V call is TRBV5-3, the J call TRBJ2-7; the D is unclear. TRBV5-3 is placed among ORFs of uncertain function. The CDR3 loop spans 13 amino acids. V lost 10 bases and J lost 1, with 15 bases in between.

J is TRBJ1-5 and V is TRBV5-1; 11 bases are shared with TRBD1. With 3 bases clipped from V and 6 bases from J, the junction kept 2 bases outside the gene matches. Per germline, CDR1 SGHRS and CDR2 YFSETQ. This CDR3 has 14 residues. This CDR3 is CASSSGTGGQPQHF. The CDR3 DNA sequence: TGCGCCAGCAGCTCCGGGACAGGGGGTCAGCCCCAGCATTTT.

The chain uses TRBV4-3 and TRBJ2-7, with TRBD2 matching 10 bases. The CDR3 sequence is 16 residues long. Looked up from germline, CDR1 is LGHNA and CDR2 is YSLEER. V lost 1 base and J lost 4; bases outside the gene matches: 7. This CDR3 is CASSQVPGTSVYEQYF. In DNA, the CDR3 is TGCGCCAGCAGCCAAGTCCCCGGGACTAGCGTGTACGAGCAGTACTTC.

J is TRBJ2-5 and V is TRBV21-1; whether TRBD1, the table's D call, matches the DNA was not checked. TRBV21-1 is a recognized pseudogene. The CDR3 covers 14 residues. DNA of the CDR3: TGTGCCAGCGAAGGGGTAGGGACAGGGGAGGCCCAGTACTTC. Translated, it gives CASEGVGTGEAQYF.

The rearrangement joins TRBV7-9 to TRBJ1-1; the D is unclear. V lost 5 bases, J lost 3 bases, and 4 bases lay in between. The CDR3 length is 11 residues. CDR1 and CDR2 (germline): SEHNR, FQNEAQ (reference sequence). The CDR3 reads CASSPDTEAFF. CDR3 in DNA: TGTGCCAGCAGCCCGGACACTGAAGCTTTCTTT.

In regard to this clone: Other DNA sequences within the sample encode an identical CDR3. The chain joins TRBV3-1 (or the pseudogene TRBV3-2) to TRBJ1-1; the D gene is possibly TRBD1 (6 bases). Germline lookup yields CDR1 LGHDT and CDR2 YNNKEL (reference sequence). The CDR3 contains 14 residues. Deletions cut 2 bases from V and 1 base from J, with 8 bases between. CDR3 bases: TGTGCCAGCAGCCAATTACAGGGGAACACTGAAGCTTTCTTT. Protein product: CASSQLQGNTEAFF.

The chain has TRBV3-1 (or the pseudogene TRBV3-2) and TRBJ1-3, with D perhaps matching TRBD1 (6 bases). Trimming left V 0 bases short and J 2 bases short, with 8 bases between. The germline gives CDR1 LGHDT, CDR2 YNNKEL (reference sequence). The CDR3 has 15 amino acids. The chain's CDR3 is CASSQDNRAGNTIYF. Here the CDR3 DNA reads TGTGCCAGCAGCCAAGATAACAGGGCTGGAAACACCATATATTTT.

The chain combines TRBV28 with TRBJ1-2; the match to TRBD1 covers 7 bases. V lost 5 bases to trimming and J lost 4 bases; unmatched junction nucleotides: 13. In germline, CDR1 is MDHEN, CDR2 SYDVKM. The CDR3 length is 16 residues. The CDR3 DNA follows: TGTGCCAGCAGTCCCCCAGAGGGGGCAAGTGTCTATGGCTACACCTTC. Protein product: CASSPPEGASVYGYTF.

The chain is built from TRBV11-3 and TRBJ2-3; 11 positions agree with TRBD2. J was trimmed by 8 bases and V by 4 bases; bases with no gene match: 2. The CDR3 length is 13 residues. Germline V lookup: CDR1 SGHNT, CDR2 YENEEA. The CDR3 protein is CASSSTSGSTQYF. The CDR3 bases are TGTGCCAGCAGCTCTACTAGCGGGAGTACGCAGTATTTT.

V is TRBV5-5 and J is TRBJ2-7; 7 nucleotides agree with TRBD1. This CDR3 spans 14 amino acids. Germline-derived CDR1 and CDR2 are SGHKS and YYEKEE (reference sequence). V shed 1 base, J shed 2 bases, and the junction held 3 bases outside the gene matches. CDR3 amino acids: CASSLWTGAYEQYF. CDR3 nucleotide sequence: TGTGCCAGCAGCTTGTGGACAGGAGCCTACGAGCAGTACTTC.

This CDR3 is CASSSQGAGNQPQHF. The CDR3 DNA reads TGTGCCAGCAGCTCACAGGGGGCGGGCAATCAGCCCCAGCATTTT. This sequence joins TRBV7-2 and TRBJ1-5; 9 bases are a match to TRBD1. The junction had 3 bases not matched to a gene; V was cut back by 4 bases and J by 2 bases. The germline V gene has CDR1 SGHTA and CDR2 FQGNSA. CDR3 length: 15 residues.

The V and J genes are TRBV24-1 and TRBJ2-1; 8 nucleotides align to TRBD2. The trim removed 3 bases at V and 9 bases at J, leaving 12 bases unmatched. CDR3 length: 16 residues. The germline gives CDR1 KGHDR, CDR2 SFDVKD. The CDR3 DNA reads TGTGCCACCAGTGATCCCGGAGCGGGGGACCTTGGTGAGCAGTTCTTC. Amino acids: CATSDPGAGDLGEQFF.

In this sample, this clone turned up a few times. The chain carries TRBV2 and TRBJ2-1; 11 bases agree with TRBD2. Looked up from germline, CDR1 is SNHLY and CDR2 is FYNNEI. The J segment lost 10 bases and the V segment lost 4 bases, leaving 9 bases of the junction unmatched. The CDR3 is made up of 15 amino acids. CDR3 nucleotides: TGTGCCAGCAGTGCCCCTAGCGGGGGGCTAAAGGAGCAGTTCTTC. Translation gives CASSAPSGGLKEQFF.

This chain joins TRBV12-3 or TRBV12-4 and TRBJ1-2; tentatively, D is TRBD1 (5 bases). The CDR3 sequence is 12 residues long. V lost 7 bases and J lost 8, with 14 bases in between. The CDR3, as DNA: TGTGCCAGCACCAGGGCCCCCGGGGGCTACACCTTC. This encodes CASTRAPGGYTF.

V is TRBV11-3 and J is TRBJ2-2, with 8 bases that match TRBD2. The CDR3 is 14 amino acids. Trimming removed 5 bases from V and 6 bases from J; junction bases left unmatched: 5. CDR1 and CDR2 (germline): SGHNT, YENEEA. In DNA, the CDR3 is TGTGCCAGCAGCCAAGGGCGGGGGGCCGGGGAGCTGTTTTTT. Protein: CASSQGRGAGELFF. Based on the CDR3 plus reference TRBV11-3 and TRBJ2-2, the full variable domain is EAGVVQSPRYKIIEKKQPVAFWCNPISGHNTLYWYLQNLGQGPELLIRYENEEAVDDSQLPKDRFSAERLKGVDSTLKIQPAELGDSAVYLCASSQGRGAGELFFGEGSRLTVL.

This clone has a single count. The chain joins TRBV6-5 to TRBJ2-2; possibly TRBD1 for D (6 bases). V was shortened by 5 bases and J by 4 bases, with 11 bases between the two germline ends. The CDR3 loop spans 14 amino acids. CDR1 MNHEY and CDR2 SVGAGI come from the germline V gene. The CDR3 reads CASSPGQSTGELFF. The CDR3 nucleotides are TGTGCCAGCAGTCCCGGACAGTCCACCGGGGAGCTGTTTTTT.

This clone was recorded once. The same CDR3 can be traced to other DNA sequences in this sample. CDR3 sequence (DNA): TGTGCCAGCAGCCAAGTAGAGGGGAACACTGAAGCTTTCTTT. It encodes CASSQVEGNTEAFF. The chain recombines TRBV3-1 (or the pseudogene TRBV3-2) with TRBJ1-1, with D uncertain. CDR1 and CDR2 from the germline V gene are LGHDT and YNNKEL (reference sequence). V lost 1 base and J 1 base, leaving 7 bases between the germline ends. The CDR3 has 14 amino acids.